This TCR beta chain was sequenced in a study of cytomegalovirus exposure and HLA in healthy donors. Study-wide points: Some public TCRs appeared in many individuals, while most sequences were rare.

Clones were sequenced by immunoSEQ multiplex PCR, and TCRdb holds only the in-frame ones, with some missing. Here the sample spans tens of thousands of clones, 84% being singletons. This CDR3 comprises 16 residues. The V gene's germline CDR1 is SGHRS and CDR2 YFSETQ. Trimming took 0 bases from V and 7 from J, leaving 16 bases between them. To note about this clone: Its antigen is currently unknown.

This TCR came from a woman between 18 and 29 years old in good health and CMV-seropositive. V and J are TRBV5-1 and TRBJ1-4; D call uncertain. Material: PBMCs. The CDR3 DNA reads as TGCGCCAGCAGCTTGGGCGGGGTGAGGGCGAGTGAAAAACTGTTTTTT. Translating gives CASSLGGVRASEKLFF.